This is a list of T cell receptor beta chains from one sample in a study of CD8+ T cells in alopecia areata. Assay: immunoSEQ multiplex PCR; the TCRdb copy retains only in-frame clones and omits some. The sample yields over 200,000 clones, 50% to 65% seen once. Sequences were derived from CD4+ T cells sorted from blood, sampled at week 0. The receptors come from a human donor with alopecia areata. Both conserved end residues are trimmed from each CDR3.

v_call: TRBV6-1; j_call: TRBJ1-2; cdr3_aa: ASSQQDWSNYGYT
v_call: TRBV7-9; j_call: TRBJ1-1; cdr3_aa: ASSSQGASEAF
v_call: TRBV6-5; j_call: TRBJ2-5; cdr3_aa: ASTLSVETQY
v_call: TRBV30; j_call: TRBJ2-7; cdr3_aa: AWSVSTGRNEQY
v_call: TRBV4-1; j_call: TRBJ2-7; cdr3_aa: ASSQGLAVYYEQY
v_call: TRBV14; j_call: TRBJ2-5; cdr3_aa: ASSQDLTSGRRETQY
v_call: TRBV10-2; j_call: TRBJ1-5; cdr3_aa: ASSESEQGVLRASNQPQH
v_call: TRBV30; j_call: TRBJ2-1; cdr3_aa: AWSPLLAGVYNEQF
v_call: TRBV7-6; j_call: TRBJ1-1; cdr3_aa: ASSLPGQGNTEAF
v_call: TRBV4-1; j_call: TRBJ2-5; cdr3_aa: ASSRTPGLAQEEQY
v_call: TRBV30; j_call: TRBJ2-6; cdr3_aa: AWGTGAASGANVLT
v_call: TRBV11-3; j_call: TRBJ2-2; cdr3_aa: ASSLVLGQGELF
v_call: TRBV6-5; j_call: TRBJ1-6; cdr3_aa: ASSSHNSPLH
v_call: TRBV5-4; j_call: TRBJ2-7; cdr3_aa: ASSLQGAYEQY
v_call: TRBV30; j_call: TRBJ2-3; cdr3_aa: AWSGGGTGPDTQY
v_call: TRBV9; j_call: TRBJ2-2; cdr3_aa: ASSLRNTGELF
v_call: TRBV7-9; j_call: TRBJ2-5; cdr3_aa: ASSSLIETQY
v_call: TRBV30; j_call: TRBJ2-1; cdr3_aa: AWSRTSGYNEQF
v_call: TRBV30; j_call: TRBJ1-1; cdr3_aa: AWSNRGEAF
v_call: TRBV13; j_call: TRBJ2-7; cdr3_aa: ASSLEDKSYEQY
v_call: TRBV7-2; j_call: TRBJ2-4; cdr3_aa: ASSLGEGAGNIQY
v_call: TRBV7-8; j_call: TRBJ1-2; cdr3_aa: ASSLVTSGNYGYT
v_call: TRBV5-4; j_call: TRBJ2-1; cdr3_aa: ASSPGLQSSYNEQF
v_call: TRBV5-1; j_call: TRBJ2-1; cdr3_aa: ASSQNQGWEDYNEQF
v_call: TRBV28; j_call: TRBJ2-1; cdr3_aa: ASSLLRANEQF
v_call: TRBV5-1; j_call: TRBJ2-1; cdr3_aa: ASSLEGLEQF
v_call: TRBV4-1; j_call: TRBJ2-3; cdr3_aa: ASSSVGTSGTDTQY
v_call: TRBV7-9; j_call: TRBJ1-6; cdr3_aa: ASRGGVGSPLH
v_call: TRBV4-1; j_call: TRBJ2-7; cdr3_aa: ASSQVGRSYEQY
v_call: TRBV27; j_call: TRBJ1-5; cdr3_aa: ASSLRIYQPQH
v_call: TRBV30; j_call: TRBJ1-4; cdr3_aa: ALQTGEKLF
v_call: TRBV9; j_call: TRBJ1-4; cdr3_aa: ASSARGARGKLF
v_call: TRBV10-3; j_call: TRBJ1-2; cdr3_aa: AAAEDYGYT
v_call: TRBV6-1; j_call: TRBJ2-2; cdr3_aa: ASYREAAGELF
v_call: TRBV19; j_call: TRBJ2-7; cdr3_aa: ASRGDTSSYEQY
v_call: TRBV11-2; j_call: TRBJ1-2; cdr3_aa: ASSSAQGAYGYT
v_call: TRBV18; j_call: TRBJ2-7; cdr3_aa: ASSPSRGNYEQY
v_call: TRBV30; j_call: TRBJ2-5; cdr3_aa: AWSPGLAGETQY
v_call: TRBV30; j_call: TRBJ1-2; cdr3_aa: AWDRDNYGYT
v_call: TRBV10-3; j_call: TRBJ1-4; cdr3_aa: AISGQGNGKLF
v_call: TRBV4-2; j_call: TRBJ2-1; cdr3_aa: ASRLTGKNEQF
v_call: TRBV10-3; j_call: TRBJ1-1; cdr3_aa: AISATTVMNTEAF
v_call: TRBV6-6; j_call: TRBJ2-7; cdr3_aa: ASSFPGQGVYEQY
v_call: TRBV4-1; j_call: TRBJ2-2; cdr3_aa: ASSHAPGELF
v_call: TRBV30; j_call: TRBJ1-2; cdr3_aa: AWKAPAGDGYT
v_call: TRBV18; j_call: TRBJ2-5; cdr3_aa: ASSPRQGDGQETQY
v_call: TRBV6-5; j_call: TRBJ1-5; cdr3_aa: ASRGTARNQPQH
v_call: TRBV7-9; j_call: TRBJ1-4; cdr3_aa: ASSPGGAEGNEKLF
v_call: TRBV9; j_call: TRBJ2-2; cdr3_aa: ASSVENLGQGNTGELF
v_call: TRBV5-1; j_call: TRBJ1-6; cdr3_aa: ASSFRAQGNSPLH
v_call: TRBV29-1; j_call: TRBJ2-7; cdr3_aa: SVARGSYEQY
v_call: TRBV4-2; j_call: TRBJ2-1; cdr3_aa: ASSQDGDRVGAQF
v_call: TRBV7-2; j_call: TRBJ1-2; cdr3_aa: ASSPAGGGRYGYT
v_call: TRBV6-5; j_call: TRBJ2-7; cdr3_aa: ASSHPGAAYEQY
v_call: TRBV6-4; j_call: TRBJ1-2; cdr3_aa: ASSDETGPSYGYT